This T cell receptor beta chain was identified in a study of CD8+ T cells in alopecia areata. About the study: Each day, treated patients took oral tofacitinib twice, at 5 to 10 mg per dose.

As concerns this clone: Antigen unknown.

Extracted from the samples, RNA was reverse transcribed into cDNA to serve as the sequencing template. The method was immunoSEQ multiplex PCR; TCRdb's version includes in-frame clones alone and lacks a portion of them. The table shows 150,000 or so clones, with around 47% occurring only once. Overall study results and limits: Normal skin contains resident alphabeta T cells, and these are also sequenced in scalp samples. In lesional scalp, particularly from alopecia totalis/universalis, clonality was higher than in normal scalp.

The V end was cut by 6 bases, the J end by 0 bases, with 15 bases between. The CDR3 is 15 residues long. CDR1 MNHEY and CDR2 SVGAGI come from the germline V gene. From alopecia areata patients, lesional scalp punch biopsies and peripheral blood were collected. V gene TRBV6-5 combines with J gene TRBJ2-7; D call uncertain. The receptor was derived from a human donor with alopecia areata. The specimen sequenced was CD4+ T cells sorted from blood. The CDR3 reads CASSVSLTDSYEQYF. The CDR3 nucleotides are TGTGCCAGCAGCGTTTCGTTGACGGACTCCTACGAGCAGTACTTC.